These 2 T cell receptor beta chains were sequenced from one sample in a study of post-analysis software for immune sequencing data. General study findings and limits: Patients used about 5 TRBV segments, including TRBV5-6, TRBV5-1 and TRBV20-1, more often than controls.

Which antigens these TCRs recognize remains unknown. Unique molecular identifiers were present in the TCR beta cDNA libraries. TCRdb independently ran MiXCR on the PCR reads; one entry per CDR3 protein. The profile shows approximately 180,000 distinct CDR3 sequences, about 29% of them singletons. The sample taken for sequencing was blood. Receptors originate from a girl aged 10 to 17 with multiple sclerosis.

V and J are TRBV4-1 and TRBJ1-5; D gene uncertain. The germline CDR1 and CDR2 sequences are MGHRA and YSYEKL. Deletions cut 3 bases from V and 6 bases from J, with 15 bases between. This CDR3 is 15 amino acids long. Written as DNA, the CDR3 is TGCGCCAGCAGCCAGACGAAAATAGCCGGTCAGCCCCAGCATTTT. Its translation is CASSQTKIAGQPQHF.

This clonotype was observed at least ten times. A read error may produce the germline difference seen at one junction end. CDR3 loop: CASRTGLAGSFEQYF. CDR3 nucleotide sequence: TGCGCCAGTCGGACGGGACTAGCGGGATCCTTCGAGCAGTACTTC. The chain employs TRBV5-1 and TRBJ2-7; TRBD2 agrees at 13 bases. The germline CDR1 and CDR2 sequences are SGHRS and YFSETQ. The CDR3 spans 15 residues.